This TCR beta chain was identified during a study of blood T cell repertoires in COVID-19. Looking at the study overall: Researchers got acute and convalescent COVID-19 samples from the United States, Italy and Spain. Sources were T cells, B-cell-depleted T cells, or PBMCs; the material itself was cDNA or gDNA.

J was trimmed by 3 bases and V by 0 bases; bases with no gene match: 12. The CDR3 has 19 residues. In the original workflow: Reference gene primer amplification gave nucleated cell count estimates. This table comes from immunoSEQ multiplex PCR, and its TCRdb copy is limited to in-frame clones, with some not included. V, J and clone size reflect that table, while D and trimming were determined from the DNA. The sample lists around 130,000 clones; around 87% were seen once. This chain uses TRBV23-1 with TRBJ2-3, with TRBD2 matching over 10 bases. TRBV23-1 is recorded as an ORF, its role being uncertain. The source is a man aged 70-80 years with active or convalescent COVID-19. The sample comprised peripheral blood. The CDR3 sequence is CASSQSSLAGEVGTDTQYF. CDR3 nucleotide sequence: TGCGCCAGCAGTCAATCTTCGCTAGCGGGAGAGGTAGGAACAGATACGCAGTATTTT.